This passage covers 11 T cell receptor beta chains from one sample sequenced in a study of CXCR3-negative and CXCR3-positive naive CD8 T cells (dated by TCRdb to the late 2010s). Broader findings and caveats from the paper: TRB CDR3s from CXCR3-positive naive cells showed higher hydrophobicity (lower Kidera factor 4), lower energy, and higher strength and volume indices than CXCR3-negative naive cells.

Sequencing was carried out with a NextSeq 550. The Human TCR Profiling Kit (MiLaboratory) was used to make UMI-labeled 5' RACE TRB cDNA libraries. After TCRdb reprocessed the reads, each CDR3 protein sequence was kept as one row, without DNA. The sample table on file contains approximately 100,000 distinct CDR3 sequences. The ten largest account for less than 1.1% of the sample. These receptors have no known antigen. Sequences were obtained from naive CXCR3+ CD8+ T cells from blood. This specimen's cell subset or site label, interpreted: CD45RO-CCR7+CD27+CD95- naive CD8+ T cells expressing CXCR3 (TNR3+). The receptors originated from a human donor in good health. Some clones in this sample may be carry-over from other donors' samples.

V and J are TRBV28 and TRBJ2-1; TCRdb's D call, TRBD1, is unchecked because there is no DNA. This CDR3 comprises 13 residues. Germline V lookup: CDR1 MDHEN, CDR2 SYDVKM. CDR3 amino acids: CASSLDSQDEQFF.

The V gene is TRBV12-3 or TRBV12-4, the J gene TRBJ2-7; TCRdb picks TRBD1, but there is no DNA to check that call. CDR3 length: 15 amino acids. The CDR3 protein is CASSFKGTNLGEQYF.

The chain has TRBV4-3 and TRBJ1-4; with no DNA, the TCRdb D assignment of TRBD1 cannot be verified. The CDR3 runs 14 residues. Germline CDR1 and CDR2: LGHNA and YSLEER. The CDR3 reads CASSQQDRGEKLFF.

CDR3 in amino acids: CSVRGQGADTQYF. V usage is TRBV29-1 and J usage is TRBJ2-3; TCRdb reports TRBD1, a call that lacks DNA to check it against. CDR1 SQVTM and CDR2 ANQGSEA come from the germline V gene. The CDR3 totals 13 residues.

The V gene is TRBV12-3 or TRBV12-4, the J gene TRBJ2-5; there is no DNA to check the TCRdb D call of TRBD2. The CDR3 runs 13 residues. The CDR3 protein is CASSLPGRETQYF.

The chain carries TRBV14 and TRBJ1-2; the D call of TRBD1 rests on TCRdb alone, since no DNA is present to check it. This CDR3 has 11 amino acids. CDR1 and CDR2 from the germline V gene are SGHDN and FVKESK. The CDR3 spells CASSRGSGYTF.

The chain couples TRBV9 to TRBJ2-2; TCRdb designates TRBD1, a call that cannot be tested without DNA. The germline CDR1 and CDR2 sequences are SGDLS and YYNGEE. There are 15 residues in the CDR3. The CDR3 is CASGNRHLNTGELFF.

This chain connects TRBV12-3 or TRBV12-4 to TRBJ2-7; TCRdb lists TRBD1, though no DNA is available to test this call. CDR3 length: 15 residues. CDR3 protein: CASRETGTDSYEQYF.

J is TRBJ1-5 and V is TRBV7-9. Germline loops: CDR1 SEHNR, CDR2 FQNEAQ (reference sequence). The CDR3 extends over 13 amino acids. CDR3 sequence reads: CASSLFGNQPQHF.

CDR3 region: CASSDDQGGTGELFF. The chain combines TRBV6-4 with TRBJ2-2; TCRdb picks TRBD1, but there is no DNA to check that call. This CDR3 region has 15 residues. Germline assignment: CDR1 MRHNA and CDR2 SNTAGT.

This rearrangement joins TRBV29-1 to TRBJ1-2. The CDR3 covers 13 residues. Germline V lookup: CDR1 SQVTM, CDR2 ANQGSEA. This chain's CDR3 is CSVEGGSNYGYTF.